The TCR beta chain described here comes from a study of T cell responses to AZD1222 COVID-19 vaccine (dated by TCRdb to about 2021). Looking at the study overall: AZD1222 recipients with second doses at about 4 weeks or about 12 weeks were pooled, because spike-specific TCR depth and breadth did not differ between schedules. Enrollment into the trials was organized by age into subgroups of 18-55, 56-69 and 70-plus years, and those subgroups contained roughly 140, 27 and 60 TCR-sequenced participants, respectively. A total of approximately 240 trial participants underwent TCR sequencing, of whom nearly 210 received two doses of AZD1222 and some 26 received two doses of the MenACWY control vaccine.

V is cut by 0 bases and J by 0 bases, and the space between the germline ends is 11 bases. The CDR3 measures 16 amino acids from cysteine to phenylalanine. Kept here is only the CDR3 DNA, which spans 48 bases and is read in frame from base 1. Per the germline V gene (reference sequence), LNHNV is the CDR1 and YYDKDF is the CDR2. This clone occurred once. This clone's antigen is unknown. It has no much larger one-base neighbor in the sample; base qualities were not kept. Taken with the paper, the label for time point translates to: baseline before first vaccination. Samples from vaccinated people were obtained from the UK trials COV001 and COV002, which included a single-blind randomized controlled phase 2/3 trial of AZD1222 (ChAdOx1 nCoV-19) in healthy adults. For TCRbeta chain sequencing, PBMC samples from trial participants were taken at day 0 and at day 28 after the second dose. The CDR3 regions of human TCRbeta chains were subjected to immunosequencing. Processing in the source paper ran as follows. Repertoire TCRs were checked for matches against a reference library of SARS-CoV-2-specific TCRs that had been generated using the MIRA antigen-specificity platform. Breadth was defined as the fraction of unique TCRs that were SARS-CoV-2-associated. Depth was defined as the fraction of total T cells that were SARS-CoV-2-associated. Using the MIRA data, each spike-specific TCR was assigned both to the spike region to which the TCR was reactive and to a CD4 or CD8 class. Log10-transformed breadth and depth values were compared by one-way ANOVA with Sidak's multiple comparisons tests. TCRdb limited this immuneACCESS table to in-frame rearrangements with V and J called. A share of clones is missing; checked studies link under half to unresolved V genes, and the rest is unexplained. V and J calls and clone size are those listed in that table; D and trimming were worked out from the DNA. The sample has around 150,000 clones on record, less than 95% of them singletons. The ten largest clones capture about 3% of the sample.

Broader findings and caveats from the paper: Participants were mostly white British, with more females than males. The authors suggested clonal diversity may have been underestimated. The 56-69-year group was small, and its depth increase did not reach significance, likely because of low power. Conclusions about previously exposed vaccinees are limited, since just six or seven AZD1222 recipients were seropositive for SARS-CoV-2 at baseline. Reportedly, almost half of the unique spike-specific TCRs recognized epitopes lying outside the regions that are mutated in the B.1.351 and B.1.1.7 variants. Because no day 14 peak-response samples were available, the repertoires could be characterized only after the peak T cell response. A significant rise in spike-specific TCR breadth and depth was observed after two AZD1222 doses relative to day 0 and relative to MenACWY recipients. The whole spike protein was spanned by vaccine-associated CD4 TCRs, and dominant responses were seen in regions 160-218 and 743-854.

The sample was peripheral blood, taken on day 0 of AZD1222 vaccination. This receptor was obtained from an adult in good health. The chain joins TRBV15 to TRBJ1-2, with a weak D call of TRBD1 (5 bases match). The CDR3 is CATSRDRGIPNYGYTF. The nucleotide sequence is TGTGCCACCAGCAGAGATCGGGGGATCCCTAACTATGGCTACACCTTC.